The 25 T cell receptor beta chains in this list originate from one sample, sequenced in a study of Ad26.COV2.S vaccination and SARS-CoV-2 variants (dated by TCRdb to about 2021). This specimen's treatment or condition label, per the study, means: some 20 received Ad26.COV2.S at low or high dose, single or two shots; 5 received placebo; per-sample allocation not given. Repertoires of vaccine and placebo recipients were sequenced from samples taken on day 63 after the first injection. The library came from the immunoSEQ multiplex PCR assay. Here the immuneACCESS table is served through TCRdb, limited to in-frame sequences with V and J called. Missing clones are a known gap in these copies; in checked studies unresolved V genes cover under half, and the rest lacks a known reason. This sample gives more than 350,000 clones in total; approximately 92% of them show up just once. 12% of the sample is held by the ten biggest clonotypes.

The sample here was peripheral blood, taken in a trial of Ad26.COV2.S vaccine versus placebo. The receptors shown here come from a person aged 18 to 65 who received the Ad26.COV2.S COVID-19 vaccine or a placebo.

As concerns this clone: Other nucleotide sequences from this sample produce the same CDR3. The J gene is TRBJ1-2, the V gene TRBV12-3 or TRBV12-4; TRBD1 matches 7 bases. Germline trimming cut 1 base from V and 7 bases from J; bases unmatched to any gene: 3. The CDR3 has 13 amino acids. The CDR3 loop reads CASSLGQGGGYTF. CDR3 coding DNA: TGTGCCAGCAGTTTAGGACAGGGCGGTGGCTACACCTTC.

This clone was recorded once. The chain recombines TRBV3-1 (or the pseudogene TRBV3-2) with TRBJ1-1; D uncertain. Trimming left V 2 bases short and J 0 bases short, with 10 bases between. The CDR3 has 15 residues. From germline, CDR1 is LGHDT and CDR2 YNNKEL (reference sequence). CDR3 protein: CASSQSGWMNTEAFF. In DNA form, the CDR3 reads TGTGCCAGCAGCCAATCGGGGTGGATGAACACTGAAGCTTTCTTT.

This chain joins TRBV2 and TRBJ1-1, with D maybe TRBD1 (6 bases). V dropped 4 bases and J dropped 3 bases, with 21 bases sitting between them. Germline CDR1 and CDR2: SNHLY and FYNNEI. The CDR3 runs 17 residues. Here the CDR3 reads CASSVRAQGTLDTEAFF. The CDR3 DNA sequence: TGTGCCAGCAGTGTAAGGGCACAGGGCACTTTGGACACTGAAGCTTTCTTT.

This sequence joins TRBV9 and TRBJ2-6; D may be TRBD2 (5 bases). V lost 4 bases and J 0 bases, leaving 8 bases between the germline ends. CDR1 and CDR2 from the germline V gene are SGDLS and YYNGEE. The CDR3 spans 15 residues. CDR3 in amino acids: CASSLGSSGANVLTF. The CDR3 DNA sequence: TGTGCCAGCAGCCTAGGGAGCTCTGGGGCCAACGTCCTGACTTTC.

The chain carries TRBV6-2 or TRBV6-3 and TRBJ2-7; TRBD2 matches 9 bases. The CDR3 covers 14 residues. CDR1 is MNHEY and CDR2 is SVGEGT in the germline V gene. V shed 4 bases and J 3 bases; nucleotides not matched to a gene: 4. CDR3 residues: CASSWGLAFYEQYF. The CDR3 DNA reads TGTGCCAGCAGTTGGGGACTAGCTTTCTACGAGCAGTACTTC.

This clone appeared a single time. V and J are TRBV19 and TRBJ2-6, with a possible D match to TRBD2 (5 bases). This CDR3 region has 14 residues. Trimming took off 7 bases at V and 4 bases at J, with 11 bases between the two ends. Germline V CDR1 and CDR2: LNHDA, SQIVND (reference sequence). CDR3 nucleotides: TGTGCCAGTACCTCGGTAGCGGGGGCCAACGTCCTGACTTTC. Its translation is CASTSVAGANVLTF.

The chain combines TRBV7-8 with TRBJ2-5, with D uncertain. The CDR3 is 13 amino acids. Trimming cost V 3 bases and J 0 bases, with 5 bases left between them. From germline, CDR1 is SGHVS and CDR2 FQNEAQ. CDR3 loop: CASSFSDQETQYF. DNA for the CDR3: TGTGCCAGCAGCTTCTCTGACCAAGAGACCCAGTACTTC.

In its sample, this clone was seen once. The J gene is TRBJ2-1, the V gene TRBV18; D not resolved. The CDR3 covers 12 residues. CDR1 is KGHSH and CDR2 is LQKENI in the germline V gene. V lost 3 bases to trimming and J lost 5 bases, with 5 bases between them. CDR3 in DNA: TGTGCCAGCTCACCTCTAGACAATGAGCAGTTCTTC. Translated, it gives CASSPLDNEQFF. The variable domain in full, with the rest retrieved from reference TRBV18 and TRBJ2-1, is NAGVMQNPRHLVRRRGQEARLRCSPMKGHSHVYWYRQLPEEGLKFMVYLQKENIIDESGMPKERFSAEFPKEGPSILRIQQVVRGDSAAYFCASSPLDNEQFFGPGTRLTVL.

This chain uses TRBV5-1 with TRBJ2-1, with TRBD2 matching 7 bases. V lost 6 bases, J lost 4 bases, and 19 bases stayed unmatched. CDR1 and CDR2 (germline): SGHRS, YFSETQ. The CDR3 is 18 amino acids. The CDR3, as DNA: TGCGCCAGCAACCCCTCTGGGGGTCGGGAGGTTCGGTACAATGAGCAGTTCTTC. Encoded protein: CASNPSGGREVRYNEQFF.

The rearrangement links TRBV5-4 to TRBJ2-1; 14 nucleotides match TRBD2. Trimming at V came to 3 bases and at J to 5 bases, leaving 10 bases not matched to a gene. Germline values: CDR1 SGHNT, CDR2 YYREEE (reference sequence). This CDR3 has 18 amino acids. The CDR3 spells CASSSGLAGVRFNNEQFF. The DNA for the CDR3 is TGTGCCAGCAGCTCGGGACTAGCGGGAGTGAGGTTTAACAATGAGCAGTTCTTC.

This chain links TRBV7-2 with TRBJ1-6; D is unclear. The germline V gene has CDR1 SGHTA and CDR2 FQGNSA. Trimming took 4 bases from V and 8 from J, leaving 15 bases between them. CDR3 size: 15 residues. The CDR3 coding sequence is TGTGCCAGCAGCTCGTTTGGGGTAATGGATTCACCCCTCCACTTT. Encoded protein: CASSSFGVMDSPLHF.

This chain links TRBV4-3 with TRBJ1-3; a weak D match, TRBD1 (6 bases). CDR1 is LGHNA and CDR2 is YSLEER in the germline V gene. The V end lost 0 bases, the J end lost 8 bases, and 20 bases lay between the germline ends. The CDR3 is made up of 17 amino acids. CDR3 region: CASSQDGSQGLRHTIYF. CDR3 bases: TGCGCCAGCAGCCAAGATGGGTCCCAGGGGCTGAGGCACACCATATATTTT.

The V gene is TRBV7-2, the J gene TRBJ2-5; D is ambiguous. This CDR3 has 14 amino acids. Germline V gene lookup returns CDR1 SGHTA and CDR2 FQGNSA. The V gene lost 0 bases and the J gene lost 5 bases, with 10 bases spanning the gap. DNA for the CDR3: TGTGCCAGCAGCTTAGCGGCGGACGGGGAGACCCAGTACTTC. This codes for CASSLAADGETQYF.

The genes are TRBV19 and TRBJ2-2, with 10 bases fitting TRBD2. The J segment lost 5 bases and the V segment lost 5 bases, leaving 8 bases of the junction unmatched. The germline gives CDR1 LNHDA, CDR2 SQIVND (reference sequence). This CDR3 comprises 16 residues. The chain's CDR3 is CASSPAGTSATGELFF. As DNA, the CDR3 is TGTGCCAGTAGTCCAGCCGGGACTAGCGCGACCGGGGAGCTGTTTTTT.

The genes are TRBV5-6 and TRBJ2-4, with 7 bases identical to TRBD2. Germline assignment: CDR1 SGHDT and CDR2 YYEEEE. The V and J ends lost 0 bases and 1 base, in that order; junction bases with no gene match: 7. This CDR3 contains 17 residues. The DNA of the CDR3 is TGTGCCAGCAGCTTGGGTACGGGGGGATGGGCCAAAAACATTCAGTACTTC. Translating it yields CASSLGTGGWAKNIQYF.

The genes are TRBV6-2 or TRBV6-3 and TRBJ2-1, with D uncertain. The V and J ends lost 0 bases and 13 bases respectively, with 13 bases between them. Germline CDR1 reads MNHEY; CDR2 reads SVGEGT. The CDR3 loop spans 13 amino acids. The CDR3 DNA reads as TGTGCCAGCAGTTACTCGATAGACTGGGCCCAGTTCTTC. This sequence encodes CASSYSIDWAQFF.

CDR3 region: CASSIGGELFF. Here the CDR3 DNA reads TGTGCCAGCAGTATCGGCGGGGAGCTGTTTTTT. The chain couples TRBV2 to TRBJ2-2; D is ambiguous. Trimming stripped 5 bases from V and 7 bases from J, with 5 bases between. CDR1 and CDR2 (germline): SNHLY, FYNNEI. The length of the CDR3 is 11 residues.

The chain carries TRBV27 and TRBJ1-5, with TRBD1 identical over 8 bases. The CDR3 has 13 amino acids. V dropped 8 bases and J dropped 7; count of bases not matched to a gene: 7. CDR1 MNHEY and CDR2 SMNVEV come from the germline V gene (reference sequence). DNA for the CDR3: TGTGCCAGCCGACAGGGGACATCGCAGCCCCAGCATTTT. Protein product: CASRQGTSQPQHF.

The chain uses TRBV5-5 and TRBJ2-3; 7 positions agree with TRBD2. Germline CDR1 reads SGHKS; CDR2 reads YYEKEE (reference sequence). V shed 2 bases and J 5 bases; nucleotides not matched to a gene: 8. This CDR3 comprises 15 residues. This chain's CDR3 is CASSFLGGGVDTQYF. Here the CDR3 DNA reads TGTGCCAGCAGCTTTTTGGGCGGGGGAGTAGATACGCAGTATTTT.

V usage is TRBV4-1 and J usage is TRBJ2-1; D remains unclear. This CDR3 comprises 12 residues. Trimming pared 0 bases from V and 3 bases from J, leaving 0 bases between. The germline V gene has CDR1 MGHRA and CDR2 YSYEKL. In nucleotides, the CDR3 is TGCGCCAGCAGCCAAGACTACAATGAGCAGTTCTTC. Translation gives CASSQDYNEQFF.

The genes are TRBV6-5 and TRBJ1-1; unclear D gene. Trimming cost V 8 bases and J 4 bases, with 14 bases left between them. The CDR3 sequence is 13 residues long. CDR1 and CDR2 from the germline V gene are MNHEY and SVGAGI. This CDR3 reads CASRRSTGTEAFF. The CDR3 DNA reads TGTGCCAGCCGTAGGAGTACGGGCACTGAAGCTTTCTTT.

V and J are TRBV5-1 and TRBJ2-3, with TRBD2 matching 7 bases. CDR1 and CDR2 from the germline V gene are SGHRS and YFSETQ. The V segment lost 5 bases and the J segment 0 bases; nucleotides outside the gene matches: 12. This CDR3 region has 17 residues. Here the CDR3 reads CASSPRGGSYSTDTQYF. The DNA of the CDR3 is TGCGCCAGCAGTCCCCGGGGCGGGAGTTATAGCACAGATACGCAGTATTTT.

V gene TRBV29-1 combines with J gene TRBJ1-1; 8 nucleotides line up with TRBD1. The trim removed 7 bases at V and 4 bases at J, leaving 8 bases unmatched. Germline V lookup: CDR1 SQVTM, CDR2 ANQGSEA. The CDR3 length is 13 residues. Here the CDR3 reads CSAKQQGVTEAFF. The CDR3 bases are TGCAGCGCCAAACAACAGGGGGTCACTGAAGCTTTCTTT.

This clone was observed a single time. The chain combines TRBV19 with TRBJ1-5; 7 bases are a match to TRBD1. Unmatched junction bases numbered 3, after V lost 5 bases and J lost 2 bases. CDR1 and CDR2 from the germline V gene are LNHDA and SQIVND (reference sequence). The CDR3 has 14 amino acids. The CDR3 protein is CASSPTGGNQPQHF. As DNA, the CDR3 is TGTGCCAGTAGTCCCACAGGGGGCAATCAGCCCCAGCATTTT.

The V gene is TRBV6-5, the J gene TRBJ1-2, with 8 bases identical to TRBD1. Unmatched junction bases numbered 11, after V lost 0 bases and J lost 8 bases. CDR1 is MNHEY and CDR2 is SVGAGI in the germline V gene. The length of the CDR3 is 16 residues. DNA for the CDR3: TGTGCCAGCAGTTACTCTTTGGCAGGGGGCTTGCGAGGCTACACCTTC. Its protein product is CASSYSLAGGLRGYTF.